This T cell receptor beta chain was captured in a study of shared clonotypes between healthy human individuals. Sequenced by immunoSEQ multiplex PCR; TCRdb stores in-frame clones only, minus some. Of roughly 2.6 million clones detected, roughly 92% appear once; the ten largest clones hold 0.11% to 0.15%. Into CD45RA+ naive and CD45RA-negative memory subsets, the CD4+ cells were split. Germline CDR1 reads SGHKS; CDR2 reads YYEKEE (reference sequence). The CDR3 is 15 amino acids. V was pared by 1 base and J by 4 bases, with 4 bases of the junction left unmatched. Sequencing used naive CD4+ T cells sorted from blood. Indicated subset: CD45RA+ positively selected. The rearrangement joins TRBV5-5 to TRBJ2-2; TRBD1 matches at 7 bases. This sequence was found in a man younger than 35 in good health. CDR3 protein: CASSLTGAATGELFF. Written as DNA, the CDR3 is TGTGCCAGCAGCTTGACAGGGGCGGCCACCGGGGAGCTGTTTTTT.